The clone carrying this TCR beta chain was counted once. After removal of 2 bases from V and 1 base from J, the junction contained 6 bases not matched to a gene. Germline V gives CDR1 MDHEN, CDR2 SYDVKM. CDR3 length equals 16 residues. The sample originates from a study of cytomegalovirus exposure and HLA in healthy donors. The PCR used 60 Vbeta and 13 Jbeta primers. Data came from immunoSEQ multiplex PCR; TCRdb stores just in-frame clones and leaves some out. Among about 200,000 clones listed, 85% to 90% were seen once. V gene TRBV28 combines with J gene TRBJ1-1, with 8 bases fitting TRBD1. Sequenced input: PBMCs. The sequence was obtained from a woman aged 18-29 years in good health and CMV-seronegative. CDR3: CASSLRQGRGNTEAFF. Here the CDR3 DNA reads TGTGCCAGCAGTTTACGACAGGGGCGTGGGAACACTGAAGCTTTCTTT.